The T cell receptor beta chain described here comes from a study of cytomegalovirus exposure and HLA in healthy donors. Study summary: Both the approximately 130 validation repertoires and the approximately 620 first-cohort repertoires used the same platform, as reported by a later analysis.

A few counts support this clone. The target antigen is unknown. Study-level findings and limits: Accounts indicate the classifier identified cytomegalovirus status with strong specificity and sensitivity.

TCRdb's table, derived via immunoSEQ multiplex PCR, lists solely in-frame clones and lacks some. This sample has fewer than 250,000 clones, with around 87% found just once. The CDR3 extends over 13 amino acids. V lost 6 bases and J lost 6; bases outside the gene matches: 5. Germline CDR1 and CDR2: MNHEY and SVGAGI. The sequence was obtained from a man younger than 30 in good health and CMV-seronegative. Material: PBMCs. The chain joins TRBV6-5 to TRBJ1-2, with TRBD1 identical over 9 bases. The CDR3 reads CASRGTGYHGYTF. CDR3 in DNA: TGTGCCAGCAGGGGGACAGGGTATCATGGCTACACCTTC.